Below are 21 T cell receptor beta chains sequenced from a single sample in a study of T cell responses to AZD1222 COVID-19 vaccine. The table came from immunoSEQ multiplex PCR; TCRdb's copy has only in-frame clones and leaves some out. The data hold 150,000 to 200,000 clones, with around 93% observed a single time. This specimen consisted of peripheral blood, obtained on day 0 of AZD1222 vaccination. These receptor sequences come from an adult in good health.

This clone was detected only a few times. V gene TRBV7-3 combines with J gene TRBJ2-1; TRBD2 matches 7 bases. Germline trimming cut 2 bases from V and 8 bases from J; bases unmatched to any gene: 15. Per germline, CDR1 SGHTA and CDR2 FQGTGA. This CDR3 is built from 17 residues. CDR3 loop: CASSLYPSLGGRDEQFF. The DNA for the CDR3 is TGTGCCAGCAGCTTATACCCCTCCCTCGGGGGGAGGGATGAGCAGTTCTTC. Together with reference TRBV7-3 and TRBJ2-1, the CDR3 gives the full variable domain: GAGVSQTPSNKVTEKGKYVELRCDPISGHTALYWYRQSLGQGPEFLIYFQGTGAADDSGLPNDRFFAVRPEGSVSTLKIQRTERGDSAVYLCASSLYPSLGGRDEQFFGPGTRLTVL.

V is TRBV12-3 or TRBV12-4 and J is TRBJ2-4; TRBD2 aligns across 8 bases. The CDR3 sequence is 13 residues long. The V gene end was trimmed by 7 bases and the J gene end by 7 bases; junction bases not matched to a gene: 6. The CDR3 protein is CASTKAGVNIQYF. Written as DNA, the CDR3 is TGTGCCAGCACAAAAGCGGGAGTTAACATTCAGTACTTC.

The V call is TRBV5-6, the J call TRBJ1-6; D ambiguous. The CDR3 length is 14 residues. From germline, CDR1 is SGHDT and CDR2 YYEEEE. Trimming left V 4 bases short and J 7 bases short, with 12 bases between. The CDR3 is CASSPTKMNSPLHF. The CDR3 bases are TGTGCCAGCAGCCCGACAAAAATGAATTCACCCCTCCACTTT.

This chain links TRBV4-3 with TRBJ2-3; 7 nucleotides agree with TRBD2. CDR3 length: 13 amino acids. Germline CDR1 LGHNA, CDR2 YSLEER. V lost 9 bases and J lost 1; bases outside the gene matches: 4. The chain's CDR3 is CASGTTGTDTQYF. The DNA of the CDR3 is TGCGCCAGTGGGACTACCGGCACAGATACGCAGTATTTT.

The CDR3 sequence: CASSFPSRAEAFF. The DNA for the CDR3 is TGTGCCAGCAGCTTCCCAAGCAGGGCTGAAGCTTTCTTT. The chain combines TRBV7-9 with TRBJ1-1; possibly TRBD1 for D (5 bases). Trimming shortened V by 3 bases and J by 6 bases, and 11 bases separated the two germline ends. Germline V lookup: CDR1 SEHNR, CDR2 FQNEAQ (reference sequence). This CDR3 has 13 amino acids.

The chain couples TRBV5-1 to TRBJ2-2, with D uncertain. The CDR3 contains 13 residues. The V gene lost 0 bases and the J gene lost 6 bases, with 6 bases spanning the gap. Germline values: CDR1 SGHRS, CDR2 YFSETQ. The CDR3 DNA follows: TGCGCCAGCAGCTTGGGCGGAGCCGGGGAGCTGTTTTTT. It specifies CASSLGGAGELFF. The entire variable domain, with the rest obtained from reference TRBV5-1 and TRBJ2-2, is as follows: KAGVTQTPRYLIKTRGQQVTLSCSPISGHRSVSWYQQTPGQGLQFLFEYFSETQRNKGNFPGRFSGRQFSNSRSEMNVSTLELGDSALYLCASSLGGAGELFFGEGSRLTVL.

The chain is built from TRBV30 and TRBJ1-2; a possible D gene is TRBD1 (5 bases). Looked up from germline, CDR1 is GTSNPN and CDR2 is SVGIG (reference sequence). V was clipped by 2 bases and J by 6 bases, with 13 bases between them. CDR3 length: 13 amino acids. CDR3 DNA sequence: TGTGCCTGGAGTACAGGACAACTGGATGGCTACACCTTC. Translation: CAWSTGQLDGYTF.

The genes are TRBV7-9 and TRBJ2-7; perhaps D is TRBD1 or TRBD2 (6 bases each). Germline V gene data show CDR1 as SEHNR and CDR2 as FQNEAQ (reference sequence). Trimming took 5 bases from V and 12 from J, leaving 17 bases between them. This CDR3 spans 12 amino acids. CDR3 nucleotides: TGTGCCAGCAGCAGAGATAGGGGGGTGGCGTACTTC. Its translation: CASSRDRGVAYF.

This clone was seen a single time. In DNA, the CDR3 is TGTGCCAGCTCACCGGGACACCAGTCCTACGAGCAGTACTTC. Protein product: CASSPGHQSYEQYF. The rearrangement joins TRBV18 to TRBJ2-7; D may be TRBD1 (6 bases). Trimming took off 3 bases at V and 1 base at J, with 10 bases between the two ends. Germline V gives CDR1 KGHSH, CDR2 LQKENI. The CDR3 has 14 residues.

V and J are TRBV19 and TRBJ2-7; D is tentatively TRBD1 or TRBD2 (5 bases each). Germline CDR1 and CDR2: LNHDA and SQIVND (reference sequence). This CDR3 spans 14 amino acids. The V end lost 6 bases, the J end lost 6 bases, and 18 bases lay between the germline ends. CDR3 in amino acids: CASRGDPTQGEQYF. The CDR3 DNA reads TGTGCCAGTAGGGGGGACCCGACCCAAGGCGAGCAGTACTTC.

The chain has TRBV4-2 and TRBJ1-2; possibly TRBD1 for D (6 bases). There are 15 residues in the CDR3. Germline values: CDR1 LGHNA, CDR2 YNFKEQ. V lost 2 bases to trimming and J lost 2 bases, with 12 bases between them. CDR3 region: CASSQQGQINYGYTF. The CDR3 DNA follows: TGTGCCAGCAGCCAACAGGGACAAATAAACTATGGCTACACCTTC.

The rearrangement joins TRBV30 to TRBJ2-6; D perhaps matches TRBD2 (5 bases). The CDR3 consists of 12 residues. Deletions cut 8 bases from V and 0 bases from J, with 5 bases between. Germline-derived CDR1 and CDR2 are GTSNPN and SVGIG (reference sequence). CDR3 sequence: CARDSGANVLTF. The CDR3 DNA reads TGTGCCCGGGACTCTGGGGCCAACGTCCTGACTTTC.

This clone was seen just once. The gene calls are TRBV6-5 and TRBJ1-6; D is perhaps TRBD1 (6 bases). Per germline, CDR1 MNHEY and CDR2 SVGAGI. The CDR3 is made up of 15 amino acids. The V and J ends lost 6 bases and 2 bases respectively, with 11 bases between them. CDR3 DNA: TGTGCCAGCAGCCCAGGGGAACCCTATAATTCACCCCTCCACTTT. It encodes CASSPGEPYNSPLHF.

The chain has TRBV30 and TRBJ1-2, with unresolved D. Germline V gene lookup returns CDR1 GTSNPN and CDR2 SVGIG (reference sequence). This CDR3 comprises 10 residues. Trimming removed 7 bases at V and 3 bases at J, with 6 bases between. DNA for the CDR3: TGTGCCTATTGGGACTATGGCTACACCTTC. It is translated as CAYWDYGYTF.

V gene TRBV9 combines with J gene TRBJ2-5; D gene uncertain. This CDR3 has 15 residues. CDR1 SGDLS and CDR2 YYNGEE come from the germline V gene. With 0 bases removed from V and 1 base from J, the gap between germline ends came to 10 bases. CDR3 region: CASSVVGGFQETQYF. The CDR3 DNA reads as TGTGCCAGCAGCGTAGTCGGCGGATTCCAAGAGACCCAGTACTTC.

This clone was seen a few times. V gene TRBV5-1 combines with J gene TRBJ2-7, with TRBD1 as a possible D gene (6 bases). Trimming cost V 0 bases and J 3 bases, with 10 bases left between them. CDR1 and CDR2 (germline): SGHRS, YFSETQ. This CDR3 spans 14 amino acids. CDR3 region: CASSLGTARYEQYF. The DNA of the CDR3 is TGCGCCAGCAGCTTGGGGACAGCGCGCTACGAGCAGTACTTC. Full variable domain (missing parts from reference TRBV5-1 and TRBJ2-7): KAGVTQTPRYLIKTRGQQVTLSCSPISGHRSVSWYQQTPGQGLQFLFEYFSETQRNKGNFPGRFSGRQFSNSRSEMNVSTLELGDSALYLCASSLGTARYEQYFGPGTRLTVT.

This chain uses TRBV11-2 with TRBJ2-5, with D perhaps TRBD2 (6 bases). The CDR3 loop spans 15 amino acids. The germline gives CDR1 SGHAT, CDR2 FQNNGV. Trimming pared 5 bases from V and 2 bases from J, leaving 15 bases between. The CDR3 sequence is CASSSPGLLQETQYF. The CDR3 nucleotides are TGTGCCAGCAGCAGCCCGGGACTCCTTCAAGAGACCCAGTACTTC.

The genes are TRBV6-6 and TRBJ2-7; 9 nucleotides align to TRBD1. This CDR3 comprises 14 residues. Germline V gene sequence: CDR1 MNHNY, CDR2 SVGAGI (reference sequence). J gave up 3 bases and V 4 bases, and 4 bases lay outside the gene matches. This chain's CDR3 is CASSFGTGFYEQYF. The CDR3, as DNA: TGTGCCAGCAGTTTCGGGACAGGGTTCTACGAGCAGTACTTC.

The chain carries TRBV5-4 and TRBJ2-1; 11 bases map to TRBD2. The CDR3 extends over 15 amino acids. CDR1 and CDR2 from the germline V gene are SGHNT and YYREEE (reference sequence). Trimming took 4 bases from V and 3 from J; bases not matched to a gene: 3. In DNA, the CDR3 is TGTGCCAGCAGCACCGGGACTAGCGGCTACAATGAGCAGTTCTTC. It codes for CASSTGTSGYNEQFF.

This chain links TRBV30 with TRBJ2-7, with 12 nucleotides matching TRBD2. V lost 3 bases to trimming and J lost 3 bases; unmatched junction nucleotides: 9. Per germline, CDR1 GTSNPN and CDR2 SVGIG (reference sequence). The CDR3 covers 16 residues. The CDR3 region has the DNA TGTGCCTGGAGACCAATACGACTAGCGGGGGACTACGAGCAGTACTTC. Its translation: CAWRPIRLAGDYEQYF.

This chain joins TRBV5-1 and TRBJ1-2; 7 positions agree with TRBD1. CDR3 length equals 15 residues. J was trimmed by 8 bases and V by 0 bases; bases with no gene match: 10. Looked up from germline, CDR1 is SGHRS and CDR2 is YFSETQ. The CDR3 is CASSLVQGLTSGYTF. CDR3 DNA sequence: TGCGCCAGCAGCTTGGTACAGGGGCTAACCTCCGGCTACACCTTC.